This TCR beta chain was recovered during a study of T-cell reconstitution after alpha-beta-depleted transplantation in children. This clonotype was counted only a few times. The V segment lost 4 bases and the J segment 3 bases; nucleotides outside the gene matches: 7. The germline CDR1 and CDR2 sequences are MDHEN and SYDVKM. The CDR3 consists of 16 residues. Unique molecular identifiers were used to barcode this TCRbeta library. TCRdb reanalysed the PCR reads using MiXCR and keeps one entry per CDR3 protein. The data hold some 29,000 distinct CDR3 sequences, with under 7% observed a single time. The source is a male patient between 5 and 17 years old who had a stem cell transplant for acute myeloid leukemia, so the T cells may come from the graft donor. The chain links TRBV28 to TRBJ2-7; 12 bases align to TRBD2. The starting material was PBMCs, mostly from graft donor cells, obtained 180 days after TCRalphabeta/CD19-depleted stem cell transplant. As DNA, the CDR3 is TGTGCCAGCAGTTCCGGATCTAGCGGGAGGGTCTACGAGCAGTACTTC. It codes for CASSSGSSGRVYEQYF.